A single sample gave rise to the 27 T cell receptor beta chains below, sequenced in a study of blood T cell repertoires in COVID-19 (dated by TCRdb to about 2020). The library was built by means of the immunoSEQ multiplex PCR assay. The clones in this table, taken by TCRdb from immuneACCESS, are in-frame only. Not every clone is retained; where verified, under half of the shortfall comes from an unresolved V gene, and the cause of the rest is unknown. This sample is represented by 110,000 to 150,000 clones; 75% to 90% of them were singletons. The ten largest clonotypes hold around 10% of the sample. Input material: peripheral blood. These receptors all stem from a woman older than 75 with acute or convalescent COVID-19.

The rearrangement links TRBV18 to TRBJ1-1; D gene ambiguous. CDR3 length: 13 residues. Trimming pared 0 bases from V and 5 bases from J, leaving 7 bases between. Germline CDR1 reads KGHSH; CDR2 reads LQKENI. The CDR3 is CASSPPFRTEAFF. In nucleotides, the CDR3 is TGTGCCAGCTCACCACCGTTCAGGACTGAAGCTTTCTTT.

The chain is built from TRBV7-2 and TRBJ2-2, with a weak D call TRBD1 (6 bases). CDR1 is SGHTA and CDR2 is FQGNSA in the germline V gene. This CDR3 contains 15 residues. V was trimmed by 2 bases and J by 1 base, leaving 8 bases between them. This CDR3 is CASSLLDRNTGELFF. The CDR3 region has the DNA TGTGCCAGCAGCTTACTGGACAGGAACACCGGGGAGCTGTTTTTT.

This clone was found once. The CDR3 coding sequence is TGTGCCAGCAGCCCATGGAGACAGTCCGAGCAGTTCTTC. Its protein is CASSPWRQSEQFF. The chain couples TRBV11-2 to TRBJ2-1; possible D gene TRBD1, 5 bases. Germline CDR1 and CDR2: SGHAT and FQNNGV. The V end lost 5 bases, the J end lost 10 bases, and 15 bases lay between the germline ends. The CDR3 is 13 residues long.

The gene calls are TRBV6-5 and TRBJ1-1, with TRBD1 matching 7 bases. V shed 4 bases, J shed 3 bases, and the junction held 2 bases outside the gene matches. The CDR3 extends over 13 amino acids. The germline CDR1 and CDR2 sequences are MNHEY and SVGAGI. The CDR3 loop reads CASSWTGDTEAFF. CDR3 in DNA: TGTGCCAGCAGTTGGACAGGAGACACTGAAGCTTTCTTT.

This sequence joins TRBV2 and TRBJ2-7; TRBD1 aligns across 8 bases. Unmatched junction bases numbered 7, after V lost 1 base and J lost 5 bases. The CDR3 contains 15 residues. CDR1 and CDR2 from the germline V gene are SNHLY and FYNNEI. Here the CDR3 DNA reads TGTGCCAGCAGTGAAGAGGGGCAGGGGGCGAACGAGCAGTACTTC. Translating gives CASSEEGQGANEQYF.

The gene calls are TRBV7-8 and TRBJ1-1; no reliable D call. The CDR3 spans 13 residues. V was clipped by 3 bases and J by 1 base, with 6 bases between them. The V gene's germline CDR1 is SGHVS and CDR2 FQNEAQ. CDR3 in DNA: TGTGCCAGCAGCTTTTGGCAGAACACTGAAGCTTTCTTT. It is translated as CASSFWQNTEAFF.

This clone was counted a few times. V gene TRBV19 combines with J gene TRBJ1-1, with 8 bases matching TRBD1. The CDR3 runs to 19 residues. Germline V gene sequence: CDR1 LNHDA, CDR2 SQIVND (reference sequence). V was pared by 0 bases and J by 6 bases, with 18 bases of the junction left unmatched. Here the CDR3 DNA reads TGTGCCAGTAGTATAGATCGGAGAACAGGGGGAATGGCTGGGTCTGAAGCTTTCTTT. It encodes CASSIDRRTGGMAGSEAFF.

CDR3 DNA: TGTGCCAGCAGCTCGCGGCGTCAGACGAACACTGAAGCTTTCTTT. Translation: CASSSRRQTNTEAFF. The chain recombines TRBV7-2 with TRBJ1-1; D unclear. V was pared by 4 bases and J by 1 base, with 13 bases between. The CDR3 has 15 residues. CDR1 SGHTA and CDR2 FQGNSA come from the germline V gene.

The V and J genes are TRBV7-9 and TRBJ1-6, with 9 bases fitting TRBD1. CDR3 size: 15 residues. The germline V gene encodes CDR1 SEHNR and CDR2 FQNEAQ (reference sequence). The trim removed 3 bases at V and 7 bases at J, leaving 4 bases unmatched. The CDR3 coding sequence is TGTGCCAGCAGCTTGGGACAGGGCCAGAATTCACCCCTCCACTTT. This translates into CASSLGQGQNSPLHF.

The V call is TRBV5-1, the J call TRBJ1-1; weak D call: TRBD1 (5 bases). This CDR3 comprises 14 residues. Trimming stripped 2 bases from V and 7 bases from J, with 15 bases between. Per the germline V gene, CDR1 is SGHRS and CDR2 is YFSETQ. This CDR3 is CASSLADSSGEAFF. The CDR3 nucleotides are TGCGCCAGCAGCTTAGCCGACAGCTCCGGTGAAGCTTTCTTT.

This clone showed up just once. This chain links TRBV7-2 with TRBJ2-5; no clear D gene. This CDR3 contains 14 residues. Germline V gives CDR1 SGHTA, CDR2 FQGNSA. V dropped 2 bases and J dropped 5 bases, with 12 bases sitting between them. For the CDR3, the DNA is TGTGCCAGCAGCTTAACATTCCCGAGGGAGACCCAGTACTTC. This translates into CASSLTFPRETQYF.

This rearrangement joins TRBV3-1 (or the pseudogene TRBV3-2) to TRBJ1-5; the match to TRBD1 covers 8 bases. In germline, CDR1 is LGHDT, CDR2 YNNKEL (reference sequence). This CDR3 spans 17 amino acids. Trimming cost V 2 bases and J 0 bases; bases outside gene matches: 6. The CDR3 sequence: CASSQRDRRNSNQPQHF. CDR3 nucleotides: TGTGCCAGCAGCCAACGGGACAGGAGGAATAGCAATCAGCCCCAGCATTTT.

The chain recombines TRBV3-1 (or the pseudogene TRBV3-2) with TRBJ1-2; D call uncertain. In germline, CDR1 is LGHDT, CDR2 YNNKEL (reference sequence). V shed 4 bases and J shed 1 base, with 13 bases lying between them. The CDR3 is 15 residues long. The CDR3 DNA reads TGTGCCAGCAGCCCAACACATAATTTTAACTATGGCTACACCTTC. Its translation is CASSPTHNFNYGYTF.

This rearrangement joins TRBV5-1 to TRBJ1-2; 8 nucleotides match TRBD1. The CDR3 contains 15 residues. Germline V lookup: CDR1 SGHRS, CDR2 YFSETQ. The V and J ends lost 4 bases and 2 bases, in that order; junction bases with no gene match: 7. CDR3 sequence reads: CASSTGQGDNYGYTF. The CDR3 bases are TGCGCCAGCAGCACCGGACAGGGAGACAACTATGGCTACACCTTC.

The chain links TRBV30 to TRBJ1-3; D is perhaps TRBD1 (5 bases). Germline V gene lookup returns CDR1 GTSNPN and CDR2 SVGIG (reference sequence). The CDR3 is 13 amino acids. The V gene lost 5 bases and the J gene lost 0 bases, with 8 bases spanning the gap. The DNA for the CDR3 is TGTGCCTGGGGCAGGGACTCTGGAAACACCATATATTTT. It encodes CAWGRDSGNTIYF. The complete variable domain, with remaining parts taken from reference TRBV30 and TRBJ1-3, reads SQTIHQWPATLVQPVGSPLSLECTVEGTSNPNLYWYRQAAGRGLQLLFYSVGIGQISSEVPQNLSASRPQDRQFILSSKKLLLSDSGFYLCAWGRDSGNTIYFGEGSWLTVV.

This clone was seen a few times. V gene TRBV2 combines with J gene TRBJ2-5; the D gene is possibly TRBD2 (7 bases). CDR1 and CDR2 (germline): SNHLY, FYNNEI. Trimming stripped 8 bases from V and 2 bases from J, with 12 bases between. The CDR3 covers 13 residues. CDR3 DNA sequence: TGTGCCAGCGGGCGGGGGCCACAAGAGACCCAGTACTTC. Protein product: CASGRGPQETQYF. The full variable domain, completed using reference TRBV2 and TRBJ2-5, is EPEVTQTPSHQVTQMGQEVILRCVPISNHLYFYWYRQILGQKVEFLVSFYNNEISEKSEIFDDQFSVERPDGSNFTLKIRSTKLEDSAMYFCASGRGPQETQYFGPGTRLLVL.

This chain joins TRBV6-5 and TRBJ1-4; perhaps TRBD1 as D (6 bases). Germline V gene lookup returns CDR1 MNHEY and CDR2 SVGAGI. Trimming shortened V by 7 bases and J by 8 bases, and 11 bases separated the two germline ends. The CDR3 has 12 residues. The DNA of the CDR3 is TGTGCCAGCATCGGACAGCTCGAAAAACTGTTTTTT. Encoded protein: CASIGQLEKLFF.

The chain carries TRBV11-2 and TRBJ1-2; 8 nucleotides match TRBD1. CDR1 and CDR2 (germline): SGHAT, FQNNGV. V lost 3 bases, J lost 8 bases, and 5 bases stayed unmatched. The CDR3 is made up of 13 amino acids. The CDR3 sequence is CASSLDRVSGYTF. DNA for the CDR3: TGTGCCAGCAGCTTGGACAGGGTCAGCGGCTACACCTTC.

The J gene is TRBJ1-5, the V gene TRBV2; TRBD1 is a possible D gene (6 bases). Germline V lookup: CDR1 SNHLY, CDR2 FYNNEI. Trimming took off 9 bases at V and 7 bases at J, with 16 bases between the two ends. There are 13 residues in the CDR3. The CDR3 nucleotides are TGTGCCAGTGCGGTGGGGGCGGTCCAGCCCCAGCATTTT. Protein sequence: CASAVGAVQPQHF.

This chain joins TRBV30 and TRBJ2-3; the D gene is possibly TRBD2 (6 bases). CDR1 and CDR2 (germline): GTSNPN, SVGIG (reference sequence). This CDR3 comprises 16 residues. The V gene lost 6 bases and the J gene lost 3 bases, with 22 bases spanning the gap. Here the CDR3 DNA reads TGTGCCTGCACCCGAACGGGACTCCTGACGACAGATACGCAGTATTTT. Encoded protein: CACTRTGLLTTDTQYF.

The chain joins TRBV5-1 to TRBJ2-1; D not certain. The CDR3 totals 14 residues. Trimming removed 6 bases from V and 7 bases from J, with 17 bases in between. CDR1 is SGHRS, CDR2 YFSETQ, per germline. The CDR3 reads CASTRSGLRNEQFF. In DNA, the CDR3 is TGCGCCAGCACGAGATCAGGTTTAAGAAATGAGCAGTTCTTC.

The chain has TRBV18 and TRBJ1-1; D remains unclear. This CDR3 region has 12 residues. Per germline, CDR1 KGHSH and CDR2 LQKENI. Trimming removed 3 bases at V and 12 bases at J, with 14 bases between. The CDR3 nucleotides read TGTGCCAGCTCACCCGGAGGGTACGTAACTTTCTTT. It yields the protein CASSPGGYVTFF.

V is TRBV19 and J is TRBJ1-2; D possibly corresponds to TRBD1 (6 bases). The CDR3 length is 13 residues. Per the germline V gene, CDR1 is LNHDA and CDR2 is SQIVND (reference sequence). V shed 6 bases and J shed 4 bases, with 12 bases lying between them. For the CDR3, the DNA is TGTGCCAGTAGGGACAGTCAACTCTATGGCTACACCTTC. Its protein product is CASRDSQLYGYTF. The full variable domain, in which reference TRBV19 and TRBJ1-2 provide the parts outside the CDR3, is DGGITQSPKYLFRKEGQNVTLSCEQNLNHDAMYWYRQDPGQGLRLIYYSQIVNDFQKGDIAEGYSVSREKKESFPLTVTSAQKNPTAFYLCASRDSQLYGYTFGSGTRLTVV.

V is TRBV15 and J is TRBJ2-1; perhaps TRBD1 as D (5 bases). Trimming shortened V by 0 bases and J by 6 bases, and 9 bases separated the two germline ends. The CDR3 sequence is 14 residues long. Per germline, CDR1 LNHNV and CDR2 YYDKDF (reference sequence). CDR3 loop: CATSREGRVNEQFF. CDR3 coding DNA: TGTGCCACCAGCAGAGAGGGCAGGGTCAATGAGCAGTTCTTC. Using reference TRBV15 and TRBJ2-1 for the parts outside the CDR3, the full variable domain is DAMVIQNPRYQVTQFGKPVTLSCSQTLNHNVMYWYQQKSSQAPKLLFHYYDKDFNNEADTPDNFQSRRPNTSFCFLDIRSPGLGDTAMYLCATSREGRVNEQFFGPGTRLTVL.

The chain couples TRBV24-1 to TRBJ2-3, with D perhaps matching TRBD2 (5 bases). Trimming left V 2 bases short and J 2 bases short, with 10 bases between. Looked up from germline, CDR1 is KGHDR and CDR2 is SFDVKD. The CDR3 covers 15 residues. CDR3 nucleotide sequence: TGTGCCACCAGTGATTCGGCGGGCAACACAGATACGCAGTATTTT. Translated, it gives CATSDSAGNTDTQYF.

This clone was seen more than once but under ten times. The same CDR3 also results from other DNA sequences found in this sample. CDR3 loop: CASSLGQGNQPQHF. CDR3 DNA: TGTGCCAGCAGCTTAGGACAGGGCAATCAGCCCCAGCATTTT. The chain links TRBV7-2 to TRBJ1-5; perhaps TRBD1 as D (6 bases). This CDR3 spans 14 amino acids. V gave up 1 base and J gave up 2 bases, with 6 bases separating them. Germline V gene lookup returns CDR1 SGHTA and CDR2 FQGNSA.

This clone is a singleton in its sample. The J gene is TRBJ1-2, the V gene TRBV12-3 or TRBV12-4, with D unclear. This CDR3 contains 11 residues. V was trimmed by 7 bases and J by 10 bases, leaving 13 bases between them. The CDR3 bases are TGTGCCAGCAAATACTCCGCTGACTACACCTTC. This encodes CASKYSADYTF.